A single TCR beta chain is shown here with its context. The source of the sample is a study of blood T cell repertoires in COVID-19. Background on the study: Sites across the United States, Italy and Spain contributed samples from acute and convalescent COVID-19.

CDR3 length: 18 residues. V was cut by 0 bases and J by 6 bases, with 22 bases left in between. In germline, CDR1 is LGHNA, CDR2 YSLEER. Original processing notes: Amplifying reference gene primers gave estimates of nucleated cell counts. Sequenced by immunoSEQ multiplex PCR; TCRdb stores in-frame clones only, minus some. That table is the source of V, J and clone size, and D and trimming were worked out from the DNA. The sample has about 91,000 clones, about 75% seen once. The gene calls are TRBV4-3 and TRBJ2-3; D may be TRBD1 (6 bases). Sequences were obtained from peripheral blood. This TCR derives from a woman older than 75 with acute or convalescent COVID-19. The CDR3 region has the DNA TGCGCCAGCAGCCAAGATCCTACGTCGGCGGTTAGGGGGGATACGCAGTATTTT. Translated, it gives CASSQDPTSAVRGDTQYF.